The source of this T cell receptor (beta chain) is a study of T cell responses to AZD1222 COVID-19 vaccine. For the study at large: Recipients boosted at about 4 weeks or about 12 weeks are pooled.

Study-wide points: The donor cohort was predominantly white British with a female majority, and clonal diversity may have been underestimated. A rise in Spike-specific TCR breadth and depth followed two AZD1222 doses. Spike was spanned by vaccine-associated CD4 TCRs, with dominance at 160-218 and 743-854.

Germline V gene data show CDR1 as SGHRS and CDR2 as YFSETQ. The CDR3 spans 13 residues. Trimming removed 3 bases from V and 4 bases from J, with 10 bases in between. The data were produced by immunoSEQ multiplex PCR, yet TCRdb's version contains in-frame clones alone and is incomplete. The profile shows some 130,000 clones, approximately 91% of them singletons. Of note for this clone: The antigen is not known.

J is TRBJ1-2 and V is TRBV5-1; unclear D gene. The specimen comprised peripheral blood, sampled on day 0 of AZD1222 vaccination. The clonotype was recovered from an adult in good health. The CDR3 is CASSSQTLYGYTF. CDR3 sequence (DNA): TGCGCCAGCAGCTCCCAGACTCTCTATGGCTACACCTTC.